The 3 T cell receptor beta chains in this list originate from one sample, sequenced in a study of blood T cell repertoires in COVID-19. The protocol was immunoSEQ multiplex PCR, while the TCRdb copy is restricted to in-frame clones and leaves out a portion. This sample has some 300,000 clones, with approximately 90% found just once. Specimen: peripheral blood. These receptors originate from a woman aged 25 to 45 who had recovered from COVID-19.

This clone has a handful of counts. This sequence joins TRBV27 and TRBJ2-7, with D tentatively TRBD1 (5 bases). Deletions cut 2 bases from V and 4 bases from J, with 9 bases between. CDR1 is MNHEY, CDR2 SMNVEV, per germline (reference sequence). The CDR3 spans 13 residues. Here the CDR3 reads CASSLNRGYEQYF. CDR3 DNA sequence: TGTGCCAGCAGTTTAAATAGGGGATACGAGCAGTACTTC.

This chain links TRBV3-1 (or the pseudogene TRBV3-2) with TRBJ2-7, with D unclear. Germline V gene data show CDR1 as LGHDT and CDR2 as YNNKEL (reference sequence). V gave up 2 bases and J gave up 0 bases, with 14 bases separating them. The CDR3 sequence is 16 residues long. The CDR3 DNA follows: TGTGCCAGCAGCCAACTTGCCTCATATAGCTCCTACGAGCAGTACTTC. Residues: CASSQLASYSSYEQYF.

The rearrangement links TRBV11-2 to TRBJ2-1; TRBD2 aligns across 10 bases. After removal of 2 bases from V and 7 bases from J, the junction contained 11 bases not matched to a gene. The CDR3 sequence is 17 residues long. CDR1 is SGHAT and CDR2 is FQNNGV in the germline V gene. The CDR3: CASSLPEAGGPFNEQFF. DNA of the CDR3: TGTGCCAGCAGCTTACCCGAAGCGGGGGGGCCGTTTAATGAGCAGTTCTTC.